This TCR beta chain came from a study of cytomegalovirus exposure and HLA in healthy donors (TCRdb year 2017). With regard to the full study: An earlier analysis of roughly 630 of the donors reported roughly 270 Gb of sequence data and 117 million unique TCR beta sequences from about 200 million T cells. To predict cytomegalovirus infection status, the study combined high-throughput TCR immunosequencing, statistical association of individual TCRs with disease status, and machine learning. To study patterns of TCR occurrence, a later analysis re-analyzed previously published TCR beta repertoires from several hundred donors and added high-resolution HLA genotyping. Among about 370 genotyped donors of the cohort, an average of around 250,000 unique TCR beta nucleotide sequences was sequenced per donor, of which 15% to 20% were non-productive. To decide whether each TCR beta V gene segment behaved as functional or pseudogenic, an earlier analysis of fewer than 750 of the donors relied on high-throughput TCR beta sequencing. Using immunosequencing, the study profiled T cell repertoires from fewer than 700 subjects and related those repertoires to cytomegalovirus serostatus. HLA typing included class I and class II loci at four-digit resolution. The later analysis used no new phenotypic data to find candidate immune exposures, relying instead on TCR beta sequences and their occurrence across donors. Alongside the repertoire data, information on donor age, sex, ethnicity and CMV serostatus was compiled. Of the roughly 400 genotyped donors, roughly 85% fell in the genetic ancestry cluster associated with self-reported Caucasian donors. All discovery cohort repertoires had been generated on a single sequencing platform. A handful of DR-DQ haplotypes were handled as single units for association and clustering because linkage in the cohort was strong. Typing coverage differed by locus: A, B, C, DRB1 and DQB1 were typed in roughly 629-640 donors, DQA1 in about 500, DPA1 in around 610, and DPB1 in around 440. The study aimed to test whether cataloging public T cell receptors could reveal signatures of past pathogen exposure. An early release covering roughly 600 HLA-typed donors comprised approximately 290 gigabases of sequencing data and roughly 86 million unique TCR sequences. In a later genetic analysis, genome-wide SNP genotypes for about 60% of the 666 donors were used, and that subset was treated as a discovery cohort. Along with the approximately 620-subject first cohort, a separate validation cohort of 120 different subjects was used.

On this clone: Its antigen has not been determined. No qualities accompany the bases; no much larger clone lies one base away.

Libraries were constructed by the immunoSEQ multiplex PCR assay. A mixture of 60 forward primers for TCR Vbeta segments and 13 reverse primers for TCR Jbeta segments was used in the multiplex PCR. Amplification of the CDR3 region of rearranged TCR beta genes was performed with a multiplex PCR assay on genomic DNA. Amplified TCR beta libraries were sequenced as 87-base-pair reads on the Illumina HiSeq System. From the authors' description of their analysis: In a later analysis, 77 million or so unique TCR beta chains were counted across the 650 to 700 repertoires, and roughly 11 million of these chains were shared by at least two donors. Raw reads were error-corrected and collapsed into unique sequences with a nearest-neighbor algorithm that merged closely related sequences to remove PCR and sequencing errors. Alignment of CDR3 sequences to IMGT reference sequences was used to assign V, D and J gene segments. For a sequence to be retained, a match of at least six nucleotides was required to both a V gene segment and a J gene segment. A rearrangement was called productive if the CDR3 had no stop codons and remained in frame with V and J, and every other rearrangement was called non-productive. CDR3 was defined according to IMGT convention as the region running from the second conserved V-encoded cysteine to the conserved J-encoded phenylalanine. Sequences without an unambiguous match to a single V gene segment were excluded from the earlier analysis of 450 to 750 of the donors. In an earlier analysis of around 590 of the donors, a V segment was called functional when productive rearrangements were above 56.7%, and segregating when the standard deviation between donors exceeded 5%. To diagnose cytomegalovirus status from the catalog of TCR beta chain sequences, a statistical classification framework was built. In a later analysis, TCR nucleotide sequences were compared against IMGT/GENE-DB human TR gene sequences so that V and J genes could be assigned. In a later analysis, CDR3 sequences and most-parsimonious VDJ recombination scenarios were assigned using the TCRdist pipeline. In a later analysis, every TCR beta chain was defined by the combination of its CDR3 amino acid sequence and its V-gene family, and reads without a unique V-gene family were dropped. To address suspected cross-contamination and a sequencing artifact, a later analysis removed a few hundred highly shared, low-generation-probability nucleotide sequences. For each public chain, a later analysis derived a clonal expansion index from normalized ranks of inferred template counts within each repertoire. Generation probabilities in a later analysis came from a VDJ recombination model fitted to out-of-frame rearrangements, and those results were checked against IGoR. Hypergeometric tests were used in a later analysis to score TCR-TCR, TCR-HLA and TCR-CMV co-occurrence, with a repertoire-size bias correction applied to the TCR pairs. In a later analysis, false discovery rates were estimated by permuting HLA or CMV assignments 20 times. In a later analysis, co-occurring TCRs were grouped with DBSCAN, and TCRdist sequence similarity was added when clustering was performed within HLA-allele-positive subsets. For co-occurrence clustering, repertoires with fewer than 30,000 or more than 120,000 public chains were excluded, along with several repertoires with anomalous nucleotide sharing. The table comes from immuneACCESS by way of TCRdb, which keeps in-frame sequences with V and J called. Part of the clones is missing from these tables; in studies checked, under half for an unresolved V gene and the rest for unknown reasons. The V and J calls and clone size were taken over from that table, and D and trimming were inferred from the DNA. The sample includes some 98,000 clones, with more than 65% observed a single time. Clones ranked in the top ten supply 9% to 12% of the sample.

What the work shows at the level of the full study, not this receptor alone: The cohort was sequenced for TCR beta chains only, and without alpha or paired-chain data the features that could be detected were limited. An association between a missense DCLRE1C variant and V-gene and J-gene trimming of TCR beta chains was found in a later genetic analysis and replicated in an independent cohort. Most TCR sequences were observed very rarely across donors, whereas some public TCRs were present in many individuals. For the cohort, immune exposure information was limited to CMV serostatus. The presence/absence analyses assumed that sequencing depth was roughly uniform across donors, and that assumption may not be true. The sequencing pipeline was judged likely to have produced a cluster of highly shared sequence variants as a technical artifact. Strong co-occurrence of HLA alleles, especially DR and DQ, made assigning TCR associations to individual alleles difficult. Three of the identified cytomegalovirus-associated TCR beta chains were confirmed in vitro to be specific for cytomegalovirus antigens. Cytomegalovirus status was reported to be diagnosed by the classifier with high specificity and sensitivity in both the original and validation cohorts. A later analysis associated about 16,000 TCR beta sequences with specific HLA alleles at a false discovery rate of 0.05. A further reported finding was that TCR beta sequences accurately predicted the HLA-A and HLA-B alleles for most subjects in the first cohort. Linkage disequilibrium might explain the correlated functional status among segregating V segments, but an unknown experimental factor could not be excluded. In a later analysis, the rate of TCR association differed among HLA loci, with DRB1 alleles having the most associated TCRs and HLA-C alleles having the fewest. In an earlier analysis of some 500 of the donors, most TCR beta V segments were observed in productive rearrangements about 87% or about 30% of the time, broadly matching IMGT annotations. Because some donors lacked HLA typing at each locus, the association tests relied only on the typed subset. In a later analysis, most CMV-associated TCR beta chains were found to appear HLA-restricted, with HLA associations seemingly driven largely by CMV exposure. According to the authors, the approach could potentially be generalized to other disease states and immunological phenotypes. Compared with the 666-donor mean, donors in an Asian-associated ancestry cluster had fewer N-insertions in productive TCRs, according to a later genetic analysis. In a later analysis, several top co-occurrence clusters were reported to appear linked to parvovirus B19, influenza, CMV and Epstein-Barr virus. The study gave a list of roughly 150 TCR beta chains associated with cytomegalovirus. The earlier analysis of 587 of the donors excluded some 15 rarely observed V segments, including chromosome 9 orphons, because counts were too low. A later analysis found that HLA-associated TCR beta chains were more clonally expanded and had lower generation probabilities than equally common non-associated chains.

The cohort comprised under 700 healthy bone marrow donors. All cohort members were sampled while nominally healthy, although unrecorded immune exposures were likely present. CMV serostatus was positive for roughly 290 and negative for about half of the 666 cohort members, and was not recorded for this donor. A peripheral blood sample was provided by each donor, and peripheral blood mononuclear cells were used for TCR beta sequencing. The Qiagen DNeasy Blood Extraction Kit was used to extract genomic DNA from the blood cell samples. This clonotype was obtained from a human donor in good health. Source material: PBMCs.

CDR3 protein: CASSLTIGGGREQFF. The nucleotide sequence is TGTGCCAGCAGCTTAACCATCGGGGGGGGAAGGGAGCAGTTCTTC. The sequence links TRBV7-3 to TRBJ2-1; 8 bases in the middle match TRBD2. For this chain, trimming is 0 bases at the V end and 10 bases at the J end, and the number of junction bases without a gene match is 8. The CDR3 goes from the cysteine to the phenylalanine over 15 residues. The CDR3 DNA has 45 bases and is translated from base 1. CDR1 and CDR2 are read off the germline V gene as SGHTA and FQGTGA.